The 19 T cell receptor beta chains below were found in one sample sequenced in a study of blood T cell repertoires in COVID-19. Data came from immunoSEQ multiplex PCR; TCRdb stores just in-frame clones and leaves some out. The data contain 250,000 to 350,000 clones, approximately 83% of them seen just once; the ten biggest clones take up around 14%. Material for sequencing was peripheral blood. Receptors originate from a person aged 65 to 85 with COVID-19, enrolled during active disease.

This chain connects TRBV12-1 to TRBJ1-4; the listed D gene, TRBD1, was not tested against the DNA. TRBV12-1 is annotated as a pseudogene. This CDR3 has 18 residues. The CDR3 coding sequence is TGTGCCAGCAGCTTACGTCGATACCCGGGACAGGGGGCTGAAAAACTGTTTTTT. Its protein product is CASSLRRYPGQGAEKLFF.

This clone has just a few counts. The V call is TRBV5-6, the J call TRBJ1-2, with a tentative D call TRBD1 (6 bases). V gave up 3 bases and J gave up 5 bases, with 17 bases separating them. The CDR3 covers 15 residues. Germline CDR1 is SGHDT and CDR2 is YYEEEE. The CDR3 bases are TGTGCCAGCAGCTCCCTGGGAGGGGGTTCGTATGGCTACACCTTC. Protein product: CASSSLGGGSYGYTF.

The genes are TRBV19 and TRBJ2-7, with 7 bases matching TRBD1. Germline CDR1 reads LNHDA; CDR2 reads SQIVND (reference sequence). Losses at the gene ends were 3 bases for V and 0 bases for J; bases not matched to a gene: 8. The CDR3 extends over 16 amino acids. The CDR3 sequence is CASSIRDSHYSYEQYF. CDR3 coding DNA: TGTGCCAGTAGTATTCGGGACAGCCATTACTCCTACGAGCAGTACTTC.

Many counts were recorded for this clone. The chain is built from TRBV14 and TRBJ2-7, with 9 bases identical to TRBD1. The germline V gene encodes CDR1 SGHDN and CDR2 FVKESK. The length of the CDR3 is 15 residues. V lost 1 base to trimming and J lost 10 bases; unmatched junction nucleotides: 11. In nucleotides, the CDR3 is TGTGCCAGCAGCCAAGGTCTTATAGGGGACAGGGTACAGTACTTC. Translating gives CASSQGLIGDRVQYF.

The chain has TRBV7-9 and TRBJ1-3; 8 bases map to TRBD1. The CDR3 sequence is 16 residues long. CDR1 SEHNR and CDR2 FQNEAQ come from the germline V gene (reference sequence). The V segment lost 1 base and the J segment 0 bases; nucleotides outside the gene matches: 2. CDR3 nucleotides: TGTGCCAGCAGCTTAGACGGGACAGGCTCTGGAAACACCATATATTTT. It is translated as CASSLDGTGSGNTIYF.

This chain joins TRBV27 and TRBJ1-5, with 8 bases fitting TRBD1. The CDR3 spans 15 residues. The germline CDR1 and CDR2 sequences are MNHEY and SMNVEV (reference sequence). After removal of 4 bases from V and 6 bases from J, the junction contained 8 bases not matched to a gene. In nucleotides, the CDR3 is TGTGCCAGCAGTTCAGGTTGGACAGGGTCTCAGCCCCAGCATTTT. Amino acids: CASSSGWTGSQPQHF.

The chain has TRBV3-1 (or the pseudogene TRBV3-2) and TRBJ1-3; D might be TRBD1 (5 bases). This CDR3 is built from 16 residues. Germline V gives CDR1 LGHDT, CDR2 YNNKEL (reference sequence). The V and J ends lost 1 base and 0 bases respectively, with 10 bases between them. CDR3 DNA: TGTGCCAGCAGCCAAGGTAGGGGCACCTCTGGAAACACCATATATTTT. It yields the protein CASSQGRGTSGNTIYF.

The chain is built from TRBV7-8 and TRBJ2-3, with unresolved D. V lost 5 bases, J lost 14 bases, and 17 bases lay in between. In germline, CDR1 is SGHVS, CDR2 FQNEAQ. CDR3 size: 12 residues. CDR3 DNA: TGTGCCAGCAGCCCCCTCAACAATAGGAGGTATTTT. Translating it yields CASSPLNNRRYF.

The rearrangement joins TRBV9 to TRBJ2-1; 7 bases fit TRBD2. The CDR3 is made up of 15 amino acids. CDR1 SGDLS and CDR2 YYNGEE come from the germline V gene. With V trimmed by 2 bases and J by 5 bases, 7 bases remained unmatched. The CDR3 bases are TGTGCCAGCAGCGTTGGGGGACTAAGTCACAATGAGCAGTTCTTC. Translating gives CASSVGGLSHNEQFF.

The V and J genes are TRBV3-1 (or the pseudogene TRBV3-2) and TRBJ2-1; D is perhaps TRBD1 (5 bases). Trimming took 6 bases from V and 4 from J, leaving 10 bases between them. The germline gives CDR1 LGHDT, CDR2 YNNKEL (reference sequence). The CDR3 has 13 amino acids. This chain's CDR3 is CASSGQGYNEQFF. The CDR3 DNA sequence: TGTGCCAGCAGTGGGCAGGGATACAATGAGCAGTTCTTC.

V and J are TRBV6-1 and TRBJ1-6, with 8 nucleotides matching TRBD1. Looked up from germline, CDR1 is MNHNS and CDR2 is SASEGT. CDR3 length: 13 amino acids. V was pared by 3 bases and J by 9 bases, with 1 base of the junction left unmatched. The CDR3 loop reads CASSDRGLSPLHF. In DNA, the CDR3 is TGTGCCAGCAGTGACAGGGGGCTTTCACCCCTCCACTTT.

The gene calls are TRBV6-1 and TRBJ2-1, with no clear D. There are 16 residues in the CDR3. The V end was cut by 3 bases, the J end by 9 bases, with 21 bases between. Germline V lookup: CDR1 MNHNS, CDR2 SASEGT. CDR3 DNA: TGTGCCAGCAGTGAGTCTGAGTGGCTCCAGCGAGGTGAGCAGTTCTTC. It encodes CASSESEWLQRGEQFF.

CDR3 in amino acids: CASSYYWLAGGPGSTDTQYF. The CDR3 DNA sequence: TGTGCCAGCAGTTACTACTGGCTAGCGGGAGGACCAGGTAGCACAGATACGCAGTATTTT. V and J are TRBV6-2 or TRBV6-3 and TRBJ2-3, with 11 nucleotides matching TRBD2. Germline V gene lookup returns CDR1 MNHEY and CDR2 SVGEGT. This CDR3 has 20 residues. Trimming removed 1 base from V and 0 bases from J; junction bases left unmatched: 12.

This clone appeared a few times. The chain combines TRBV27 with TRBJ1-2; 9 nucleotides align to TRBD1. The CDR3 spans 16 residues. CDR1 and CDR2 (germline): MNHEY, SMNVEV (reference sequence). The J segment lost 3 bases and the V segment lost 6 bases, leaving 11 bases of the junction unmatched. The CDR3 loop is CASSSTFGTGYYGYTF. The CDR3 nucleotides read TGTGCCAGCAGCTCCACATTCGGGACAGGGTACTATGGCTACACCTTC.

The chain links TRBV6-5 to TRBJ2-2; possibly TRBD2 for D (6 bases). The CDR3 covers 14 residues. Germline loops: CDR1 MNHEY, CDR2 SVGAGI. The V end was cut by 0 bases, the J end by 5 bases, with 7 bases between. The CDR3 is CASSYSRGTGELFF. For the CDR3, the DNA is TGTGCCAGCAGTTACTCACGGGGGACCGGGGAGCTGTTTTTT.

This chain uses TRBV5-6 with TRBJ2-6; D gene unclear. CDR3 size: 13 residues. Per germline, CDR1 SGHDT and CDR2 YYEEEE. The V gene lost 4 bases and the J gene lost 0 bases, with 2 bases spanning the gap. The DNA for the CDR3 is TGTGCCAGCAGCCTCTCTGGGGCCAACGTCCTGACTTTC. Translating gives CASSLSGANVLTF.

This clone was counted a few times. J is TRBJ2-5 and V is TRBV12-1; whether TRBD1, the table's D call, matches the DNA was not checked. TRBV12-1 is deemed a pseudogene. The CDR3 runs 19 residues. CDR3 bases: TGTGCCAGCCGCCCCCGGACAGGGGTTCGGAAGACAGGGGAAGAGACCCAGTACTTC. The encoded protein is CASRPRTGVRKTGEETQYF.

The chain combines TRBV5-6 with TRBJ2-7, with unresolved D. This CDR3 region has 13 residues. Looked up from germline, CDR1 is SGHDT and CDR2 is YYEEEE. Trimming took 0 bases from V and 3 from J, leaving 7 bases between them. The CDR3 nucleotides are TGTGCCAGCAGCTTGGCGTTTAGCTACGAGCAGTACTTC. Translated: CASSLAFSYEQYF.

The rearrangement links TRBV18 to TRBJ1-1; 11 bases match TRBD1. The V gene's germline CDR1 is KGHSH and CDR2 LQKENI. The CDR3 sequence is 16 residues long. With 3 bases clipped from V and 1 base from J, the junction kept 4 bases outside the gene matches. The CDR3 sequence: CASSPGQGATNTEAFF. The CDR3, as DNA: TGTGCCAGCTCACCTGGACAGGGGGCGACGAACACTGAAGCTTTCTTT.